This T cell receptor (beta chain) was captured in a study of CD8+CD57+ T cells in acquired aplastic anemia. The wider study: Mean DNA quantity obtained from sorted CD4+ and CD8+ cells was 3 to 3.5 ug. Study-wide results and limits: Patients and controls shared nearly 30 CD8+ CDR3 sequences, highly expressed in patients.

Genomic DNA acted as the template from which TCR beta VDJ combination and CDR3 sequence profiling were carried out. TCRdb redid the calling of the reads with MiXCR, one entry per CDR3 protein. Of hundreds of thousands of distinct CDR3 sequences in the sample, about two thirds were seen once. Including both end residues, the CDR3 is 17 amino acids long. The V gene's germline CDR1 is KGHDR and CDR2 SFDVKD. To note about this clonotype: The target antigen is unknown. Likely a read error: the CDR3 ends without its conserved phenylalanine or tryptophan. Because the CDR3's place on the DNA is in doubt, the DNA is left out and the CDR3 is given as listed by TCRdb.

The receptor was derived from a human donor in good health, serving as a control. The chain recombines TRBV24-1 with TRBJ2-6; TRBD1 is the table's D call and was not checked against the DNA. The sample comprised sorted CD4+, CD8+, or CD8+CD57+ T cells (not recorded which) from PBMCs. The CDR3 sequence: CATSDPDRVGGYTFGSG.